The 13 T cell receptor beta chains below all came from one sample that was sequenced in a study of blood T cells in healthy people across ages. A J-beta primer mix and a sample-barcoded 5' primer were used in a second PCR of roughly 6 to 12 cycles. TCRdb re-analysed the 5' RACE reads in MiXCR, keeping a single row per CDR3 protein. The sample consists of around 1,700,000 distinct CDR3 sequences, under 30% of them appearing once. Material: blood. Receptors originate from a woman in her twenties or thirties in good health.

This chain joins TRBV2 and TRBJ2-7; the D gene is possibly TRBD2 (6 bases). Trimming pared 3 bases from V and 0 bases from J, leaving 12 bases between. The CDR3 covers 15 residues. Germline assignment: CDR1 SNHLY and CDR2 FYNNEI. Written as DNA, the CDR3 is TGTGCCAGCAGTGAGAAGGGACTTCTCTCCTACGAGCAGTACTTC. Protein product: CASSEKGLLSYEQYF.

This clonotype has a count of ten or more. The chain employs TRBV10-2 and TRBJ2-1; D gene ambiguous. Germline V CDR1 and CDR2: WSHSY, SAAADI. Deletions cut 0 bases from V and 10 bases from J, with 4 bases between. The CDR3 consists of 11 residues. The CDR3 here is CASSESAEQFF. The CDR3 DNA follows: TGCGCCAGCAGTGAGTCGGCGGAGCAGTTCTTC.

This clonotype was seen many times. This chain connects TRBV6-6 to TRBJ2-5, with 11 bases identical to TRBD2. The CDR3 sequence is 15 residues long. Trimming cost V 6 bases and J 1 base; bases outside gene matches: 4. Germline lookup yields CDR1 MNHNY and CDR2 SVGAGI (reference sequence). CDR3 sequence: CASSGTSGLQETQYF. CDR3 sequence (DNA): TGTGCCAGCAGCGGGACTAGCGGACTCCAAGAGACCCAGTACTTC.

J is TRBJ2-1 and V is TRBV10-1; TRBD2 is a possible D gene (6 bases). CDR3 length: 14 amino acids. Germline V gene lookup returns CDR1 WNHNN and CDR2 SYGVQD (reference sequence). Trimming removed 6 bases from V and 5 bases from J, with 14 bases in between. The CDR3 nucleotides read TGCGCCAGCAGCCCCGGGACTTTGGACAATGAGCAGTTCTTC. Translation gives CASSPGTLDNEQFF.

This clonotype was seen at least ten times. The chain combines TRBV28 with TRBJ2-7; 11 nucleotides match TRBD1. The V gene's germline CDR1 is MDHEN and CDR2 SYDVKM. The CDR3 totals 13 residues. V shed 8 bases and J 5 bases; nucleotides not matched to a gene: 5. The CDR3 sequence: CASRTGGNHEQYF. The CDR3, as DNA: TGTGCCAGCCGGACAGGGGGCAACCACGAGCAGTACTTC.

CDR3 DNA: TGTGCCAGCAGTAACGGGCAAACTCTGGGCACAGATACGCAGTATTTT. It codes for CASSNGQTLGTDTQYF. The chain employs TRBV11-2 and TRBJ2-3; D remains ambiguous. Trimming removed 6 bases from V and 1 base from J, with 17 bases in between. CDR1 and CDR2 (germline): SGHAT, FQNNGV. The length of the CDR3 is 16 residues.

The chain carries TRBV5-1 and TRBJ2-3; D is unclear. The length of the CDR3 is 15 residues. Germline loops: CDR1 SGHRS, CDR2 YFSETQ. V shed 0 bases and J shed 9 bases, with 17 bases lying between them. Here the CDR3 reads CASSLGATALGTQYF. CDR3 DNA: TGCGCCAGCAGCTTGGGGGCCACTGCTCTGGGAACGCAGTATTTT.

The chain has TRBV15 and TRBJ2-4, with D hard to call. The CDR3 is 13 residues long. Germline V lookup: CDR1 LNHNV, CDR2 YYDKDF (reference sequence). V shed 1 base and J shed 13 bases, with 14 bases lying between them. The CDR3 sequence: CATSRAPGSEQYF. The CDR3 nucleotides read TGTGCCACCAGCAGAGCTCCGGGTTCTGAGCAGTACTTC.

The gene calls are TRBV19 and TRBJ2-1; no clear D. Germline values: CDR1 LNHDA, CDR2 SQIVND (reference sequence). This CDR3 is 12 amino acids long. Trimming shortened V by 5 bases and J by 9 bases, and 11 bases separated the two germline ends. The CDR3 protein is CASSLKTGEQFF. CDR3 nucleotide sequence: TGTGCCAGTAGTCTCAAAACGGGTGAGCAGTTCTTC.

The table lists this clonotype with a few counts. The CDR3 DNA reads TGTGCCAGCAGCTTAAGCTTGAGCTCCTATAATTCACCCCTCCACTTT. This encodes CASSLSLSSYNSPLHF. The chain has TRBV7-2 and TRBJ1-6; D remains ambiguous. There are 16 residues in the CDR3. Trimming cost V 2 bases and J 0 bases, with 8 bases left between them. Germline V gene data show CDR1 as SGHTA and CDR2 as FQGNSA.

The J gene is TRBJ2-1, the V gene TRBV6-6; 7 positions agree with TRBD1. From germline, CDR1 is MNHNY and CDR2 SVGAGI (reference sequence). The junction had 3 bases not matched to a gene; V was cut back by 6 bases and J by 1 base. This CDR3 is 14 amino acids long. DNA for the CDR3: TGTGCCAGCAGAGACAGGGATTCCTACAATGAGCAGTTCTTC. Its protein product is CASRDRDSYNEQFF.

On this clonotype: It may be a read error: a sequence one base away is much more abundant. The chain recombines TRBV7-8 with TRBJ2-7; D perhaps matches TRBD2 (5 bases). Trimming stripped 1 base from V and 6 bases from J, with 10 bases between. This CDR3 spans 13 amino acids. The germline V gene encodes CDR1 SGHVS and CDR2 FQNEAQ. The CDR3 bases are TGTGCCAGCAGCTTAGTCGAGGGCTCCGAGCAGTACTTC. Encoded protein: CASSLVEGSEQYF.

This sequence joins TRBV2 and TRBJ2-2, with unresolved D. V was pared by 5 bases and J by 4 bases, with 20 bases between. Germline CDR1 reads SNHLY; CDR2 reads FYNNEI. The CDR3 is 17 amino acids. The CDR3 nucleotides read TGTGCCAGCAGTTCGGACGGCCAGACCTCTTTCACCGGGGAGCTGTTTTTT. Its translation: CASSSDGQTSFTGELFF. Based on the CDR3 plus reference TRBV2 and TRBJ2-2, the full variable domain is EPEVTQTPSHQVTQMGQEVILRCVPISNHLYFYWYRQILGQKVEFLVSFYNNEISEKSEIFDDQFSVERPDGSNFTLKIRSTKLEDSAMYFCASSSDGQTSFTGELFFGEGSRLTVL.